A single T cell receptor (beta chain) is shown here with its context. The CDR3 has 14 amino acids. Germline V gene lookup returns CDR1 MNHEY and CDR2 SMNVEV (reference sequence). V gave up 8 bases and J gave up 5 bases; unmatched junction bases: 8. This record belongs to a study of control samples from healthy donors and cancer patients. Profiling relied on immunoSEQ multiplex PCR, and the TCRdb table lists in-frame clones only, not all of them. This repertoire shows around 180,000 clones, about 91% found once; its top ten account for approximately 2%. The chain links TRBV27 to TRBJ1-2, with 10 bases fitting TRBD1. The clonotype was recovered from a woman in her thirties or forties in good health. Sequenced sample: blood. CDR3 protein: CASGQGEGVYGYTF. In DNA form, the CDR3 reads TGTGCCAGCGGACAGGGGGAGGGGGTGTATGGCTACACCTTC.